These T cell receptor beta chains were read from a single sample in a study of T cell changes during pregnancy in multiple sclerosis. Clones were sequenced by immunoSEQ multiplex PCR, and TCRdb holds only the in-frame ones, with some missing. Among 25,000 to 35,000 clones listed, roughly nine tenths were seen once. The sample was CD8+ T cells from peripheral blood mononuclear cells, taken in the second trimester of pregnancy. These receptors were taken from a female donor with multiple sclerosis, enrolled in a pregnancy study. The CDR3 runs from the conserved cysteine through the conserved F or W. The order of the fields is V gene, D gene, clone size, J gene, CDR3 protein, CDR3 DNA. D genes are given only for firm matches. Rows may omit the clone size; those that give it use once, few, many or a size class.

>TRBV4-3|TRBD1|-|TRBJ2-1
CASSRGQGWNEQFF
TGCGCCAGCAGCCGAGGACAGGGCTGGAATGAGCAGTTCTTC
>TRBV4-3|-|-|TRBJ1-5
CASSQDQQGQNNQPQHF
TGCGCCAGCAGCCAAGATCAACAGGGTCAGAACAATCAGCCCCAGCATTTT
>TRBV19|-|once|TRBJ2-5
CASSIDVSDQETQYF
TGTGCCAGTAGTATAGATGTGTCTGACCAAGAGACCCAGTACTTC
>TRBV5-6|-|-|TRBJ1-1
CASSLGTGEAFF
TGTGCCAGCAGCTTGGGAACAGGGGAAGCTTTCTTT
>TRBV2|-|-|TRBJ2-3
CASIPPLDSRGTDTQYF
TGTGCCAGCATTCCTCCGTTGGACTCTCGAGGAACAGATACGCAGTATTTT
>TRBV12-5|TRBD1|-|TRBJ2-2
CASGQTSDRGNTGELFF
TGTGCTAGTGGGCAGACCTCGGACAGGGGTAACACCGGGGAGCTGTTTTTT
>TRBV10-2|TRBD2|once|TRBJ2-5
CASMGRGQETQYF
TGCGCCAGCATGGGGAGGGGCCAAGAGACCCAGTACTTC
>TRBV9|-|-|TRBJ1-2
CASSLGRGTNYGYTF
TGTGCCAGCAGCCTCGGGCGGGGTACTAACTATGGCTACACCTTC
>TRBV11-2|TRBD2|once|TRBJ2-5
CASSSLTSFYMKETQYF
TGTGCCAGCAGCTCTTTGACTAGCTTTTATATGAAGGAGACCCAGTACTTC
>TRBV7-9|-|-|TRBJ2-2
CASSLVRQGSTGELFF
TGTGCCAGCAGCTTAGTACGGCAGGGTAGCACCGGGGAGCTGTTTTTT
>TRBV5-1|TRBD1|few|TRBJ2-7
CASSLKQGWYEQYF
TGCGCCAGCAGCTTGAAACAGGGGTGGTACGAGCAGTACTTC
>TRBV7-3|-|-|TRBJ1-1
CARGGVGIAIVVTEAFF
TGTGCCAGGGGGGGGGTAGGGATCGCTATTGTGGTCACTGAAGCTTTCTTT
>TRBV12-2|-|-|TRBJ1-5
CASRGDRRYSNQPQHF
TGTGCAAGTCGTGGGGACAGGCGCTATAGCAATCAGCCCCAGCATTTT
>TRBV30|TRBD1|-|TRBJ2-5
CAWTMTGLQETQYF
TGTGCCTGGACCATGACAGGGCTCCAAGAGACCCAGTACTTC
>TRBV11-3|-|-|TRBJ1-1
CASSFFGGQGNTEAFF
TGTGCCAGCAGCTTTTTTGGGGGCCAGGGGAACACTGAAGCTTTCTTT
>TRBV7-9|-|-|TRBJ2-1
CASSPVADNEQFF
TGTGCCAGCAGCCCTGTGGCGGACAATGAGCAGTTCTTC
>TRBV7-3|-|once|TRBJ2-3
CASSLYAMSSTDTQYF
TGTGCCAGCAGCTTATATGCTATGTCTAGCACAGATACGCAGTATTTT
>TRBV6-1|-|-|TRBJ1-5
CASSEGQEGQPQHF
TGTGCCAGCAGTGAAGGACAAGAGGGTCAGCCCCAGCATTTT
>TRBV30|-|-|TRBJ1-4
CAWSTGESWEKLFF
TGTGCCTGGAGTACGGGGGAGAGCTGGGAAAAACTGTTTTTT
>TRBV15|-|few|TRBJ2-7
CATSRDRQAYEQYF
TGTGCCACCAGCAGAGATAGGCAGGCCTACGAGCAGTACTTC
>TRBV30|-|-|TRBJ1-1
CAWSHGDLGSEAFF
TGTGCCTGGAGCCACGGGGATCTAGGGTCTGAAGCTTTCTTT
>TRBV7-3|-|-|TRBJ1-1
CASSLIGGTEAFF
TGTGCCAGCAGCTTGATAGGGGGCACTGAAGCTTTCTTT
>TRBV19|TRBD1|-|TRBJ1-5
CASSFSDRSNQPQHF
TGTGCCAGTAGCTTCTCGGACAGGTCCAATCAGCCCCAGCATTTT
>TRBV5-4|-|-|TRBJ2-3
CASSSGSDTQYF
TGTGCCAGCAGCTCGGGATCAGATACGCAGTATTTT
>TRBV5-1|TRBD2|-|TRBJ2-2
CASSPTGGAGELFF
TGCGCCAGCAGCCCAACGGGGGGGGCCGGGGAGCTGTTTTTT
>TRBV28|TRBD1|-|TRBJ1-5
CASSRRQGNQPQHF
TGTGCCAGCAGTCGAAGACAGGGGAATCAGCCCCAGCATTTT
>TRBV7-9|-|few|TRBJ2-7
CASSGGQGYEQYF
TGTGCCAGCAGCGGGGGACAAGGCTACGAGCAGTACTTC
>TRBV7-9|-|-|TRBJ2-1
CASSNRPSPTNNEQFF
TGTGCCAGCAGCAACCGCCCAAGCCCTACCAACAATGAGCAGTTCTTC
>TRBV4-1|-|-|TRBJ2-7
CASSQDSGSPGEQYF
TGCGCCAGCAGCCAAGATTCGGGTAGCCCGGGCGAGCAGTACTTC
>TRBV9|-|-|TRBJ2-2
CASSVGGNTGELFF
TGTGCCAGCAGCGTGGGGGGGAACACCGGGGAGCTGTTTTTT
>TRBV28|-|-|TRBJ1-4
CASTVGGADEKLFF
TGTGCCAGCACTGTGGGAGGGGCGGATGAAAAACTGTTTTTT
>TRBV21-1|-|once|TRBJ2-5
CASSATSGGPTKETQYF
TGTGCCAGCAGCGCAACTAGCGGGGGGCCAACGAAAGAGACCCAGTACTTC
>TRBV27|TRBD2|-|TRBJ2-5
CASSSPSASGVQETQYF
TGTGCCAGCAGTTCTCCGTCGGCTAGCGGGGTTCAAGAGACCCAGTACTTC
>TRBV2|TRBD1|-|TRBJ2-7
CASSSNRDRGQIEQYF
TGTGCCAGCAGTTCGAACCGGGACAGGGGGCAAATCGAGCAGTACTTC
>TRBV28|TRBD2|once|TRBJ2-5
CASSLSGLAEQETQYF
TGTGCCAGCAGTTTGTCAGGACTAGCGGAGCAAGAGACCCAGTACTTC
>TRBV28|-|-|TRBJ1-5
CASSQDTTHQPQHF
TGTGCCAGCAGCCAAGACACGACACATCAGCCCCAGCATTTT
>TRBV2|-|-|TRBJ2-3
CASTPLYGSTDTQYF
TGTGCCAGCACCCCACTCTACGGTAGCACAGATACGCAGTATTTT
>TRBV11-1|TRBD2|-|TRBJ2-7
CASSLDSGRAVSEQYF
TGTGCCAGCAGCTTAGATAGCGGGAGGGCCGTATCCGAGCAGTACTTC
>TRBV14|TRBD1|few|TRBJ1-1
CASSQGVFTEAFF
TGTGCCAGCAGTCAGGGGGTCTTTACTGAAGCTTTCTTT
>TRBV28|TRBD2|-|TRBJ2-2
CASSLLAENTGELFF
TGTGCCAGCAGTTTACTAGCGGAGAACACCGGGGAGCTGTTTTTT
>TRBV9|-|once|TRBJ1-1
CASSPEGGYGTEAFF
TGTGCCAGCAGCCCGGAAGGGGGTTATGGCACTGAAGCTTTCTTT
>TRBV9|-|once|TRBJ2-3
CASSAGGRTDTQYF
TGTGCCAGCAGCGCGGGGGGCCGGACAGATACGCAGTATTTT
>TRBV7-8|-|-|TRBJ1-5
CASSLDRASNQPQHF
TGTGCCAGCAGCTTAGACAGAGCTAGCAATCAGCCCCAGCATTTT
>TRBV6-4|-|-|TRBJ2-3
CASSGGTSTDTQYF
TGTGCCAGCAGCGGGGGAACTAGCACAGATACGCAGTATTTT
>TRBV28|-|-|TRBJ1-6
CASSTPAMIGFNSPLHF
TGTGCCAGCAGTACCCCGGCGATGATCGGGTTTAATTCACCCCTCCACTTT
>TRBV30|-|few|TRBJ2-2
CAWTPTSGELFF
TGTGCCTGGACCCCTACCTCCGGGGAGCTGTTTTTT
>TRBV27|-|-|TRBJ1-1
CASLLRGTTEAFF
TGTGCCAGCCTTCTTAGGGGCACCACTGAAGCTTTCTTT
>TRBV27|-|-|TRBJ1-1
CASSHHPGEGNTEAFF
TGTGCCAGCAGTCATCACCCGGGGGAGGGGAACACTGAAGCTTTCTTT
>TRBV29-1|TRBD1|-|TRBJ1-2
CSVEWQGAAYGYTF
TGCAGCGTTGAATGGCAGGGGGCGGCCTATGGCTACACCTTC
>TRBV30|TRBD1|-|TRBJ2-3
CAWSGTGGGTDTQYF
TGTGCCTGGTCCGGGACAGGGGGCGGCACAGATACGCAGTATTTT